This note documents a single TCR beta chain sequence. Its antigen is unknown. The data are from a study of identical twins. Overall study findings and caveats: With beta out-of-frame sequences, excess sharing by twins was weaker.

This CDR3 contains 15 residues. Germline CDR1 reads GTSNPN; CDR2 reads SVGIG (reference sequence). Germline trimming cut 1 base from V and 2 bases from J; bases unmatched to any gene: 3. Template switching introduced a universal primer site, and the cDNA bore unique molecular identifiers. MiXCR, applied by TCRdb to the 5' RACE reads, yields one record per CDR3 protein. The data show 200,000 to 250,000 distinct CDR3 sequences, about 7.3% seen once. These data also formed part of another study, on yellow fever vaccine responses in identical twins.

V usage is TRBV30 and J usage is TRBJ2-5, with 11 positions matching TRBD2. The sequence was collected from a woman in her late teens or twenties in good health. The sample consisted of memory (CD45RO+) T cells sorted from blood. Here the CDR3 reads CAWSAGTSGQETQYF. The DNA of the CDR3 is TGTGCCTGGAGTGCCGGGACTAGCGGACAAGAGACCCAGTACTTC.